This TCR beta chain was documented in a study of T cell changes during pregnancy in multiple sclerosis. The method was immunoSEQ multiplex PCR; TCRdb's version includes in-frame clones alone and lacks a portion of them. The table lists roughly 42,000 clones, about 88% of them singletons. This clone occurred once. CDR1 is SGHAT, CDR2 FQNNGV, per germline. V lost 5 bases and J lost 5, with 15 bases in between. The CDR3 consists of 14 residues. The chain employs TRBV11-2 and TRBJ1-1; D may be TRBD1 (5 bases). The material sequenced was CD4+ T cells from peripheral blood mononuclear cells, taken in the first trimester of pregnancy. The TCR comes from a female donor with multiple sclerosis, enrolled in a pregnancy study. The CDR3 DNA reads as TGTGCCAGCAGCCCCCGGTCGGGGGGAACTGAAGCTTTCTTT. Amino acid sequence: CASSPRSGGTEAFF.